The sequence of this T cell receptor (beta chain) was determined in a study of blood T cell repertoires in COVID-19. Background on the study: COVID-19 samples, acute and convalescent, were from the United States, Italy and Spain.

The germline V and J ends were trimmed by 7 bases and 2 bases, with 13 bases remaining between them. CDR3 length: 13 residues. Germline V gives CDR1 SQVTM, CDR2 ANQGSEA. Sequenced by immunoSEQ multiplex PCR; TCRdb stores in-frame clones only, minus some. The sample carries more than 200,000 clones, around 80% recorded once. The material sequenced was peripheral blood. The clonotype was recovered from an elderly woman with COVID-19, enrolled during active disease. This sequence joins TRBV29-1 and TRBJ2-3; possibly TRBD2 for D (5 bases). In DNA, the CDR3 is TGCAGCGCGCTAGCTTCAACCACAGATACGCAGTATTTT. As protein: CSALASTTDTQYF.